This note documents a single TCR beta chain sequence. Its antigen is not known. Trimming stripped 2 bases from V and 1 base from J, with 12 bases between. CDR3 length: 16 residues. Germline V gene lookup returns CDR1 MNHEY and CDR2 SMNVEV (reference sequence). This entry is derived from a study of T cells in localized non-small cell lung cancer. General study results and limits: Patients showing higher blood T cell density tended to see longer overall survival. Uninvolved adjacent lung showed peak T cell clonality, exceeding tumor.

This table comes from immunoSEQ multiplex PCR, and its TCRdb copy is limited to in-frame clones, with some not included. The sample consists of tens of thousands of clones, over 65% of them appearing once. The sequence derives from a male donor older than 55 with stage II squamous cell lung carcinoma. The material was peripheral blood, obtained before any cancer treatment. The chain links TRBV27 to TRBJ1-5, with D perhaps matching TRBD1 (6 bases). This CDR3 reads CASSLTVTGSNQPQHF. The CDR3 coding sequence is TGTGCCAGCAGTTTAACGGTTACAGGGAGCAATCAGCCCCAGCATTTT.